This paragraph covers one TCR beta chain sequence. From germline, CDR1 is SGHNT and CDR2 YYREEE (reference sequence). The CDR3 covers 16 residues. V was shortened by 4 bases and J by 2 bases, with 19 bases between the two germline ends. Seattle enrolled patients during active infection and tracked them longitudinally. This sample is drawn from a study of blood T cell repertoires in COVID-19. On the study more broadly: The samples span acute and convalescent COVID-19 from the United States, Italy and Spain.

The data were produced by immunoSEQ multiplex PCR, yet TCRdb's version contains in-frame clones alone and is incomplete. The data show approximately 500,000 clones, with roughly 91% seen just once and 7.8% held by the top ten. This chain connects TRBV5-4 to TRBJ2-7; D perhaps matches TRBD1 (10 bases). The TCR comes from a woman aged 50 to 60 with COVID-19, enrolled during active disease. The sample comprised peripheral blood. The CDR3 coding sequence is TGTGCCAGCAGCCGCGGGGGGGACAGGGGAACCTACGAGCAGTACTTC. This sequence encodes CASSRGGDRGTYEQYF.